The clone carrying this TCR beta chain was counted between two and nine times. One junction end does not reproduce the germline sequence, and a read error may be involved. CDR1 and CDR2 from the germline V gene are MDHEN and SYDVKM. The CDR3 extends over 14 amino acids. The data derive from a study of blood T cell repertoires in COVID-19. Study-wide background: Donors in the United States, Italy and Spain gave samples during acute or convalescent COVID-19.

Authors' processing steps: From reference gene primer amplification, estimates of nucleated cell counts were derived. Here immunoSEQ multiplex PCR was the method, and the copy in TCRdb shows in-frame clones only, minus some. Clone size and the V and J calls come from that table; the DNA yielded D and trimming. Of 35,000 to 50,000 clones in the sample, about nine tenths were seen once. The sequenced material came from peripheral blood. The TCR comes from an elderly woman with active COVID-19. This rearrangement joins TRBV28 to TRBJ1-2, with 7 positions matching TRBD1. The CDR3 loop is CASSSSGQPYRYTF. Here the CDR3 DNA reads TGTGCCAGCAGTTCCTCGGGACAGCCCTATCGCTACACCTTC.